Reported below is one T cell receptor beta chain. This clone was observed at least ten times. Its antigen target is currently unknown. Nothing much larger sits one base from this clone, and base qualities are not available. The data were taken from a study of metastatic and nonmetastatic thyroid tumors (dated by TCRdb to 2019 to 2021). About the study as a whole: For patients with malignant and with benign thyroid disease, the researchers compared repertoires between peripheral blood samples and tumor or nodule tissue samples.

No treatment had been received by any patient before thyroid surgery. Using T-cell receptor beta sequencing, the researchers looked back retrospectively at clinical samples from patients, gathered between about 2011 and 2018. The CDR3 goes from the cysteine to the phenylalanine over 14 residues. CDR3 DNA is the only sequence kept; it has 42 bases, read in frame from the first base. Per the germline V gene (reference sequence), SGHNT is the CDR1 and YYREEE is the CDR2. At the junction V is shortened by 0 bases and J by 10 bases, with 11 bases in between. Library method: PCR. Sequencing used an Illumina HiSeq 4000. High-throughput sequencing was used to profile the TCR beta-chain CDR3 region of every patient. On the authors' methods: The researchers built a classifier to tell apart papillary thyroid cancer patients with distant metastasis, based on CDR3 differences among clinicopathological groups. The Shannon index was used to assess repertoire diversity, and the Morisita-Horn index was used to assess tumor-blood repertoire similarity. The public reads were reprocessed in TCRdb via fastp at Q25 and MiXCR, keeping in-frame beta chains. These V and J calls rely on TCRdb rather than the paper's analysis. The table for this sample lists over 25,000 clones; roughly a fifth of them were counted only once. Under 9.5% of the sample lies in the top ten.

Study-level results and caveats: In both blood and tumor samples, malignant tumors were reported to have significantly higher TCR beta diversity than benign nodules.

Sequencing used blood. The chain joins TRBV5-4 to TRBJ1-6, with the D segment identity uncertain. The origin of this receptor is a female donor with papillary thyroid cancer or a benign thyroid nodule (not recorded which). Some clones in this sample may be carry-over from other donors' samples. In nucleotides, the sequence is TGTGCCAGCAGCTTGGCAGCCCCGGTGTCACCCCTCCACTTT. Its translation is CASSLAAPVSPLHF. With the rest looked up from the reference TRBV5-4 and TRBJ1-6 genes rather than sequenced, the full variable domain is ETGVTQSPTHLIKTRGQQVTLRCSSQSGHNTVSWYQQALGQGPQFIFQYYREEENGRGNFPPRFSGLQFPNYSSELNVNALELDDSALYLCASSLAAPVSPLHFGNGTRLTVT.